Below, 22 T cell receptor beta chains from the same sample are listed, as sequenced in a study of T-cell memory formation after mild COVID-19. TCRdb re-derived calls from the 5' RACE reads in MiXCR, one entry per CDR3 protein. Of about half a million distinct CDR3 sequences listed, around a sixth are singletons. The sample comprised PBMCs or a T cell subset sorted from them (not recorded which). The receptor set was obtained from an adult woman who had mild COVID-19 (a few samples of this study predate the infection). Cell type and time point are not known.

The table lists this clonotype with a few counts. The chain recombines TRBV7-9 with TRBJ1-2; D is perhaps TRBD1 (5 bases). Germline CDR1 and CDR2: SEHNR and FQNEAQ (reference sequence). Deletions cut 0 bases from V and 8 bases from J, with 13 bases between. CDR3 length: 14 amino acids. For the CDR3, the DNA is TGTGCCAGCAGCTTAGCCTCCAGGGAGGGGGGCTACACCTTC. It encodes CASSLASREGGYTF.

This clonotype was counted ten times or more. The chain carries TRBV6-2 or TRBV6-3 and TRBJ2-2; 7 bases line up with TRBD1. Trimming removed 7 bases from V and 6 bases from J; junction bases left unmatched: 11. CDR1 MNHEY and CDR2 SVGEGT come from the germline V gene. The CDR3 is 15 residues long. In DNA form, the CDR3 reads TGTGCCAGCACATCCGGGACAGAGGATTCCGGGGAGCTGTTTTTT. Translated, it gives CASTSGTEDSGELFF.

CDR3 DNA: TGTGCCAGCAGTCAACTGGACGGGAACTATGGCTACACCTTC. Protein product: CASSQLDGNYGYTF. This chain uses TRBV12-3 or TRBV12-4 with TRBJ1-2; unclear D gene. Trimming took off 5 bases at V and 2 bases at J, with 12 bases between the two ends. This CDR3 region has 14 residues.

The genes are TRBV7-2 and TRBJ2-5; D gene unclear. Germline-derived CDR1 and CDR2 are SGHTA and FQGNSA. Trimming removed 3 bases from V and 2 bases from J, with 7 bases in between. The CDR3 extends over 13 amino acids. The CDR3 sequence is CASSFGRQETQYF. The CDR3 DNA reads TGTGCCAGCAGCTTTGGCCGGCAAGAGACCCAGTACTTC.

This chain links TRBV12-3 or TRBV12-4 with TRBJ2-7, with TRBD2 identical over 8 bases. V lost 6 bases and J lost 2; bases outside the gene matches: 3. The CDR3 extends over 13 amino acids. CDR3 nucleotide sequence: TGTGCCAGCAGACGGACTAGCACCTACGAGCAGTACTTC. It specifies CASRRTSTYEQYF.

The rearrangement uses TRBV5-1 and TRBJ2-1; D might be TRBD1 or TRBD2, each matching 5 bases. CDR1 is SGHRS and CDR2 is YFSETQ in the germline V gene. V dropped 2 bases and J dropped 0 bases, with 15 bases sitting between them. There are 17 residues in the CDR3. The CDR3 region is CASSLGRGRGSYNEQFF. The CDR3, as DNA: TGCGCCAGCAGCTTAGGAAGGGGACGGGGCTCCTACAATGAGCAGTTCTTC. Full variable domain (remainder filled in from reference TRBV5-1 and TRBJ2-1): KAGVTQTPRYLIKTRGQQVTLSCSPISGHRSVSWYQQTPGQGLQFLFEYFSETQRNKGNFPGRFSGRQFSNSRSEMNVSTLELGDSALYLCASSLGRGRGSYNEQFFGPGTRLTVL.

The J gene is TRBJ2-1, the V gene TRBV19; D is possibly TRBD1 or TRBD2 (5 bases each). Trimming removed 5 bases at V and 5 bases at J, with 16 bases between. This CDR3 has 15 amino acids. The germline V gene encodes CDR1 LNHDA and CDR2 SQIVND (reference sequence). CDR3 region: CASSDGTSVNNEQFF. DNA of the CDR3: TGTGCCAGTAGTGACGGGACCTCCGTCAACAATGAGCAGTTCTTC.

This clonotype showed up just a few times. The chain couples TRBV7-9 to TRBJ2-7; no definite D call. The CDR3 sequence is 12 residues long. Germline V gives CDR1 SEHNR, CDR2 FQNEAQ (reference sequence). V was pared by 4 bases and J by 5 bases, with 9 bases between. For the CDR3, the DNA is TGTGCCAGCAGCTCAGACCCCCACGAGCAGTACTTC. Residues: CASSSDPHEQYF.

A few counts support this clonotype. The V gene is TRBV6-2 or TRBV6-3, the J gene TRBJ2-5; TRBD2 matches 13 bases. The CDR3 sequence is 18 residues long. The V segment lost 6 bases and the J segment 5 bases; nucleotides outside the gene matches: 15. Per germline, CDR1 MNHEY and CDR2 SVGEGT. The CDR3 loop is CASSLGRTSGRSSETQYF. The CDR3 coding sequence is TGTGCCAGCAGCCTCGGAAGGACTAGCGGGAGATCCTCGGAGACCCAGTACTTC.

This clonotype was counted between two and nine times. This rearrangement joins TRBV12-3 or TRBV12-4 to TRBJ1-3; 9 bases are shared with TRBD1. The CDR3 consists of 13 residues. V gave up 5 bases and J gave up 7 bases; unmatched junction bases: 3. The CDR3 DNA reads TGTGCCAGCAGTCCCGACAGGGGGAACACCATATATTTT. Its translation is CASSPDRGNTIYF.

The chain joins TRBV10-3 to TRBJ2-3; 12 bases agree with TRBD2. The CDR3 has 13 amino acids. The germline V gene encodes CDR1 ENHRY and CDR2 SYGVKD. V shed 6 bases, J shed 8 bases, and the junction held 3 bases outside the gene matches. CDR3: CAIRPGLAGTQYF. CDR3 in DNA: TGTGCCATCAGACCGGGACTAGCGGGTACGCAGTATTTT.

The chain recombines TRBV12-3 or TRBV12-4 with TRBJ1-6, with 11 bases identical to TRBD1. This CDR3 has 17 residues. V lost 6 bases, J lost 10 bases, and 14 bases stayed unmatched. Here the CDR3 reads CASSRRTGGNVGSPLHF. CDR3 DNA sequence: TGTGCCAGCAGCCGTAGGACAGGGGGCAATGTAGGCTCACCCCTCCACTTT.

This clonotype was seen ten or more times. The J gene is TRBJ2-3, the V gene TRBV5-1, with D perhaps TRBD2 (7 bases). Germline V gene data show CDR1 as SGHRS and CDR2 as YFSETQ. CDR3 size: 15 residues. Trimming pared 1 base from V and 5 bases from J, leaving 14 bases between. This chain's CDR3 is CASSLNGGAGDTQYF. DNA of the CDR3: TGCGCCAGCAGCTTGAATGGGGGGGCCGGAGATACGCAGTATTTT.

The sample holds a few counts of this clonotype. The CDR3: CASSLRGGLVGGWYF. CDR3 nucleotides: TGTGCCAGCTCCCTGAGGGGGGGACTAGTTGGCGGCTGGTACTTC. J is TRBJ2-7 and V is TRBV3-1; TRBD2 agrees at 8 bases. The germline V gene encodes CDR1 LGHDT and CDR2 YNNKEL (reference sequence). The trim removed 8 bases at V and 12 bases at J, leaving 21 bases unmatched. There are 15 residues in the CDR3.

The sample holds a few counts of this clonotype. The V call is TRBV29-1, the J call TRBJ1-1, with a possible D match to TRBD1 (5 bases). The CDR3 spans 12 residues. The V gene's germline CDR1 is SQVTM and CDR2 ANQGSEA. The V and J ends lost 4 bases and 1 base respectively, with 7 bases between them. The DNA for the CDR3 is TGCAGCGTTGGCGACAGGAACACTGAAGCTTTCTTT. Translating it yields CSVGDRNTEAFF. The complete variable domain, with remaining parts taken from reference TRBV29-1 and TRBJ1-1, reads SAVISQKPSRDICQRGTSLTIQCQVDSQVTMMFWYRQQPGQSLTLIATANQGSEATYESGFVIDKFPISRPNLTFSTLTVSNMSPEDSSIYLCSVGDRNTEAFFGQGTRLTVV.

The V gene is TRBV6-2 or TRBV6-3, the J gene TRBJ2-1; TRBD2 agrees at 16 bases. The CDR3 loop spans 17 amino acids. Germline V gene data show CDR1 as MNHEY and CDR2 as SVGEGT. V shed 6 bases and J 9 bases; nucleotides not matched to a gene: 11. The DNA of the CDR3 is TGTGCCAGCAGGGGACTAGCGGGAGGGCAGCGGGGGGTTGAGCAGTTCTTC. It is translated as CASRGLAGGQRGVEQFF.

The V and J genes are TRBV20-1 and TRBJ1-1; D not certain. The CDR3 spans 17 residues. V was pared by 0 bases and J by 1 base, with 18 bases between. In germline, CDR1 is DFQATT, CDR2 SNEGSKA (reference sequence). CDR3: CSARDNFGEGRNTEAFF. For the CDR3, the DNA is TGCAGTGCTAGAGATAATTTCGGGGAAGGAAGGAACACTGAAGCTTTCTTT.

This chain uses TRBV11-1 with TRBJ2-5; 7 bases map to TRBD1. Germline CDR1 reads SGHAT; CDR2 reads FQDESV (reference sequence). The CDR3 covers 14 residues. V was pared by 5 bases and J by 4 bases, with 7 bases of the junction left unmatched. The CDR3 here is CASSLTGIRETQYF. The CDR3 nucleotides read TGTGCCAGCAGCCTGACAGGGATCAGAGAGACCCAGTACTTC. Supplemented by reference TRBV11-1 and TRBJ2-5, the full variable domain reads EAEVAQSPRYKITEKSQAVAFWCDPISGHATLYWYRQILGQGPELLVQFQDESVVDDSQLPKDRFSAERLKGVDSTLKIQPAELGDSAMYLCASSLTGIRETQYFGPGTRLLVL.

The rearrangement uses TRBV29-1 and TRBJ2-5, with a weak D call TRBD1 (6 bases). The CDR3 has 16 residues. Trimming removed 7 bases at V and 0 bases at J, with 21 bases between. Looked up from germline, CDR1 is SQVTM and CDR2 is ANQGSEA. CDR3 sequence: CSAVLAYQGYQETQYF. The DNA for the CDR3 is TGCAGCGCGGTTCTAGCTTACCAGGGGTACCAAGAGACCCAGTACTTC.

This clonotype was picked up a small number of times. This rearrangement joins TRBV7-9 to TRBJ1-1; 8 nucleotides agree with TRBD1. V lost 5 bases and J lost 5; bases outside the gene matches: 7. This CDR3 spans 14 amino acids. The germline V gene has CDR1 SEHNR and CDR2 FQNEAQ (reference sequence). This CDR3 reads CASSQGAVETEAFF. As DNA, the CDR3 is TGTGCCAGCAGCCAGGGGGCAGTGGAGACTGAAGCTTTCTTT.

This clonotype has more than one count but fewer than ten. The chain employs TRBV6-1 and TRBJ2-1, with 11 positions matching TRBD2. V lost 3 bases and J lost 5; bases outside the gene matches: 9. CDR1 and CDR2 (germline): MNHNS, SASEGT. This CDR3 is built from 17 residues. CDR3 sequence: CASSDPTLAGVNNEQFF. In DNA, the CDR3 is TGTGCCAGCAGTGATCCTACACTAGCGGGAGTCAACAATGAGCAGTTCTTC.

Only a few counts were recorded for this clonotype. The chain joins TRBV15 to TRBJ2-1, with 8 nucleotides matching TRBD2. The CDR3 loop spans 14 amino acids. CDR1 is LNHNV, CDR2 YYDKDF, per germline (reference sequence). The ends lost 7 bases at V and 6 bases at J; junction bases unmatched: 8. This CDR3 is CATTRGGITNEQFF. The CDR3 DNA reads TGTGCCACCACCCGGGGGGGGATCACCAATGAGCAGTTCTTC.